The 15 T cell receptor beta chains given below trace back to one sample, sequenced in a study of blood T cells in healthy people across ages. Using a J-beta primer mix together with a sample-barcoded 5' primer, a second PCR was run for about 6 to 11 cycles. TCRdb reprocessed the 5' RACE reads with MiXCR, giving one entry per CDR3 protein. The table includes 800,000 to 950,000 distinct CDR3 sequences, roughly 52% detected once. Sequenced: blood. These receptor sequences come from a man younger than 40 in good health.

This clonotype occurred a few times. The DNA for the CDR3 is TGTGCCAGCAGCTTATCGGCGCAGGGGATTTATGGCTACACCTTC. It codes for CASSLSAQGIYGYTF. The J gene is TRBJ1-2, the V gene TRBV7-2; perhaps TRBD1 as D (6 bases). CDR1 and CDR2 from the germline V gene are SGHTA and FQGNSA. The V end was cut by 2 bases, the J end by 5 bases, with 15 bases between. The length of the CDR3 is 15 residues.

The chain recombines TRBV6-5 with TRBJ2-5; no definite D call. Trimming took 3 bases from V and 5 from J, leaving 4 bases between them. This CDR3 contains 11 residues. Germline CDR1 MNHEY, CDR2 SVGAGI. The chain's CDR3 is CASSYLETQYF. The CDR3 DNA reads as TGTGCCAGCAGTTATCTGGAGACCCAGTACTTC.

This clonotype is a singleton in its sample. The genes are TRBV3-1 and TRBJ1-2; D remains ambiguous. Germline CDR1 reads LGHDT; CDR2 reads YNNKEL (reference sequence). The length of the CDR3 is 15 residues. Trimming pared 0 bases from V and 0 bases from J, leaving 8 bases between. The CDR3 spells CASSQDYSPNYGYTF. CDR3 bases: TGTGCCAGCAGCCAAGATTACAGTCCTAACTATGGCTACACCTTC.

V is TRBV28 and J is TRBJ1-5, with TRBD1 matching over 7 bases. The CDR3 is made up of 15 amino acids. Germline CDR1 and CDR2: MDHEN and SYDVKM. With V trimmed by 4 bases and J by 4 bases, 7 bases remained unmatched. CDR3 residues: CASSWATGYNQPQHF. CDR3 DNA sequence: TGTGCCAGCAGTTGGGCGACAGGGTATAATCAGCCCCAGCATTTT.

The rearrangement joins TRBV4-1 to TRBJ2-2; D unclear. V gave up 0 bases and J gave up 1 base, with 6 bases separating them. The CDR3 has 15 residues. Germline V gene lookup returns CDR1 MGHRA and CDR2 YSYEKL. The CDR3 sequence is CASSQDVVNTGELFF. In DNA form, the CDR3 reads TGCGCCAGCAGCCAAGATGTAGTGAACACCGGGGAGCTGTTTTTT.

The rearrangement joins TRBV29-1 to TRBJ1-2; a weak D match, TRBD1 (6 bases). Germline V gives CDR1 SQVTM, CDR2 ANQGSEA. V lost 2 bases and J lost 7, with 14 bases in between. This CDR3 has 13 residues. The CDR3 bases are TGCAGCGTTGAACGTCAGGGGCCCCGTGGCTACACCTTC. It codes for CSVERQGPRGYTF.

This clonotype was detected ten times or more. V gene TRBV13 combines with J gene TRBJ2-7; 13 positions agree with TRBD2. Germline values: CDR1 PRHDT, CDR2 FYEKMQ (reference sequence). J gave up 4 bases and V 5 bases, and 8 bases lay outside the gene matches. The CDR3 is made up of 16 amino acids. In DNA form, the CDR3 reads TGTGCCAGCAGCCCCCGACTAGCGGGGGGCCTATACGAGCAGTACTTC. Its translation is CASSPRLAGGLYEQYF.

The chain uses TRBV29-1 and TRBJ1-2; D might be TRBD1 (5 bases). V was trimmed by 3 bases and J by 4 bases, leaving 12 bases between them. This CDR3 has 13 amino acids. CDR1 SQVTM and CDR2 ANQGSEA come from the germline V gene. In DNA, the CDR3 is TGCAGCGTTGAGGAAGGGGCTAGCTATGGCTACACCTTC. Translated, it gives CSVEEGASYGYTF.

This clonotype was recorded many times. The CDR3 protein is CASSYGQRRGKNEQYF. CDR3 nucleotides: TGTGCCAGCAGTTACGGTCAGAGAAGGGGGAAGAACGAGCAGTACTTC. The chain links TRBV6-2 or TRBV6-3 to TRBJ2-7; D is perhaps TRBD1 (6 bases). The germline gives CDR1 MNHEY, CDR2 SVGEGT. This CDR3 is 16 amino acids long. V gave up 2 bases and J gave up 5 bases, with 19 bases separating them.

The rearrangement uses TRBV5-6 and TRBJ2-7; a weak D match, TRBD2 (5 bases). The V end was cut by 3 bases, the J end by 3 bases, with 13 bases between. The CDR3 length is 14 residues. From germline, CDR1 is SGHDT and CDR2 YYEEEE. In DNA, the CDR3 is TGTGCCAGCAGCTCGATCGGGGAATTCTACGAGCAGTACTTC. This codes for CASSSIGEFYEQYF.

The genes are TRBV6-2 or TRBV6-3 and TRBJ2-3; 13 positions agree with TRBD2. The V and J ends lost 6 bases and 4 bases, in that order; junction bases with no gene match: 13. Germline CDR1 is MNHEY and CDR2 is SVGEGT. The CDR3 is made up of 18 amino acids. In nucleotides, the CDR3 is TGTGCCAGCAGAAGACTAGCGGGGGGCAGGGCCCCACCAGATACGCAGTATTTT. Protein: CASRRLAGGRAPPDTQYF.

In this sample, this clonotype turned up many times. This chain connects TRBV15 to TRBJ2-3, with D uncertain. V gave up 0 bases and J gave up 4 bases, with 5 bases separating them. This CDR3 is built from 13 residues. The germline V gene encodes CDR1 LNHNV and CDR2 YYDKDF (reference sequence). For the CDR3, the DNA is TGTGCCACCAGCAGAGATCCCGCAGATACGCAGTATTTT. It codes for CATSRDPADTQYF. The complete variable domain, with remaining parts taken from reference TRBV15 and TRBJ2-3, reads DAMVIQNPRYQVTQFGKPVTLSCSQTLNHNVMYWYQQKSSQAPKLLFHYYDKDFNNEADTPDNFQSRRPNTSFCFLDIRSPGLGDTAMYLCATSRDPADTQYFGPGTRLTVL.

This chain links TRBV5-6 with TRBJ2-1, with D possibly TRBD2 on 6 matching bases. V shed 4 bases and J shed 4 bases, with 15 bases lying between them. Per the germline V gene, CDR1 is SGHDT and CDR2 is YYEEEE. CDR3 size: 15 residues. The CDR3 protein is CASSPGVAVYNEQFF. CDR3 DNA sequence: TGTGCCAGCAGCCCTGGGGTAGCGGTTTACAATGAGCAGTTCTTC.

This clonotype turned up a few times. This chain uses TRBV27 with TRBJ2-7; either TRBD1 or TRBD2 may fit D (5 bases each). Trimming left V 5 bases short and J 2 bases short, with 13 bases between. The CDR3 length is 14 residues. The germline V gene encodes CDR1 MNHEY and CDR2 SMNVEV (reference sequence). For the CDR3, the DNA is TGTGCCAGCAGTCCCCGGGGCACTACCTACGAGCAGTACTTC. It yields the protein CASSPRGTTYEQYF.

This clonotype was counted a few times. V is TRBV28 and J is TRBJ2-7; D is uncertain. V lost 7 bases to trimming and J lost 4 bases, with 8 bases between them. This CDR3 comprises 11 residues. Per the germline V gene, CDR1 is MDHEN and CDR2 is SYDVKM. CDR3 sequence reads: CASTNKYEQYF. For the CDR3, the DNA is TGTGCCAGCACTAATAAATACGAGCAGTACTTC.